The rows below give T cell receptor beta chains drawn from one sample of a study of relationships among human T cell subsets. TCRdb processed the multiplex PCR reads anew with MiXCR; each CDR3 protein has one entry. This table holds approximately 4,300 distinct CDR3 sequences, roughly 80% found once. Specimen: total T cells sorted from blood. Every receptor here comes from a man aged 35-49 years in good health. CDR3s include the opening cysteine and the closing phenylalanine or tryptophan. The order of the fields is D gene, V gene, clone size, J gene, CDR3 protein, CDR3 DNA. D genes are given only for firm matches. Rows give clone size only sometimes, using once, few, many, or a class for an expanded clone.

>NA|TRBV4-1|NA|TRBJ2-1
CASSQVYNEQFF
TGCGCCAGCAGCCAGGTCTACAATGAGCAGTTCTTC
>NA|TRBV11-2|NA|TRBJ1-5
CASSSVGNQPQHF
TGTGCCAGCAGTTCCGTAGGCAATCAGCCCCAGCATTTT
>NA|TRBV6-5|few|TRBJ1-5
CASSYSGVGNQPQHF
TGTGCCAGCAGTTACTCCGGGGTTGGCAATCAGCCCCAGCATTTT
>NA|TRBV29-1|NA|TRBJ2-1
CSGRTNEQFF
TGCAGCGGGAGGACAAATGAGCAGTTCTTC
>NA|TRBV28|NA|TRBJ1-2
CASTQDRSRGYTF
TGTGCCAGCACCCAAGACAGGTCTCGTGGCTACACCTTC
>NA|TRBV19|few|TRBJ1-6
CASSRTAGNSPLHF
TGTGCCAGTAGTCGGACAGCGGGGAATTCACCCCTCCACTTT
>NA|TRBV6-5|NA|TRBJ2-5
CASSYSVAQETQYF
TGTGCCAGCAGTTACTCAGTAGCACAAGAGACCCAGTACTTC
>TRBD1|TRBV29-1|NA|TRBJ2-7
CSVDGTAPGEQYF
TGCAGCGTTGACGGGACAGCTCCAGGAGAGCAGTACTTC
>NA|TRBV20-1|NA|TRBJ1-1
CSARAGAGDRAEAFF
TGCAGTGCTAGAGCCGGGGCAGGAGATCGCGCTGAAGCTTTCTTT
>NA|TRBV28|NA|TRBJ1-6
CASSEGLSVSYNSPLHF
TGTGCCAGCAGTGAGGGACTTTCCGTCTCCTATAATTCACCCCTCCACTTT
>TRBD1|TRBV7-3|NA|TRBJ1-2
CASSSWDRGRGDYGYTF
TGTGCCAGCAGCTCCTGGGACAGGGGGCGCGGCGACTATGGCTACACCTTC
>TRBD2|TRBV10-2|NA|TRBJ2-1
CASRNSGGNYNEQFF
TGCGCCAGCAGGAATAGCGGGGGGAACTACAATGAGCAGTTCTTC
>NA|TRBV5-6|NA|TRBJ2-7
CASSLGGDGYEQYF
TGTGCCAGCAGCTTGGGCGGGGATGGGTACGAGCAGTACTTC
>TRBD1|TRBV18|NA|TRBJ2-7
CASSSARTGVSYEQYF
TGTGCCAGCTCATCTGCACGGACAGGAGTTTCCTACGAGCAGTACTTC
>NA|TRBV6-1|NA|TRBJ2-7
CASSRGQSAGSYEQYF
TGTGCCAGCAGTCGCGGACAGTCCGCAGGCTCCTACGAGCAGTACTTC
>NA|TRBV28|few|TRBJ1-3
CASSSPGGSSGNTIYF
TGTGCCAGCAGCTCCCCCGGCGGATCCTCTGGAAACACCATATATTTT
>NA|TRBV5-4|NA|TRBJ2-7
CASSFSGSDEQYF
TGCGCCAGCAGCTTCTCGGGGTCCGACGAGCAGTACTTC
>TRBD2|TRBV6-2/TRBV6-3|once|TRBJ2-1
CASAERGTSRNEQFF
TGTGCCAGCGCAGAACGCGGGACTAGTAGGAATGAGCAGTTCTTC
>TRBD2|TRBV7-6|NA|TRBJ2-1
CASSSTSGRPFNEQFF
TGTGCCAGCAGTTCGACTAGCGGGAGGCCTTTCAATGAGCAGTTCTTC